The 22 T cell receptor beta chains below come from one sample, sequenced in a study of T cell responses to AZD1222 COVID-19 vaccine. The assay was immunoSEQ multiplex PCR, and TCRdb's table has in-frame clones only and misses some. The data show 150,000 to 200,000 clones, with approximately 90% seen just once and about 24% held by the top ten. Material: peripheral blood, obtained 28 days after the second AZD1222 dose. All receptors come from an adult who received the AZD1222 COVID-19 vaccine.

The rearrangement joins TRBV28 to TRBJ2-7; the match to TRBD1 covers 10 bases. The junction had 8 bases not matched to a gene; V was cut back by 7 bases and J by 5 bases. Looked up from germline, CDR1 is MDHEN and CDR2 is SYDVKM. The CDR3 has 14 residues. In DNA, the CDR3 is TGTGCCAGCAATAAGGACAGGGGGTTCAACGAGCAGTACTTC. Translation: CASNKDRGFNEQYF.

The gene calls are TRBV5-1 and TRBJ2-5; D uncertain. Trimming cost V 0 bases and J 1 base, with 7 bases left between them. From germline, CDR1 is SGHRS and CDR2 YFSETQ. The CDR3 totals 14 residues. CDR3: CASSLEWAQETQYF. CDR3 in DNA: TGCGCCAGCAGCTTGGAATGGGCCCAAGAGACCCAGTACTTC.

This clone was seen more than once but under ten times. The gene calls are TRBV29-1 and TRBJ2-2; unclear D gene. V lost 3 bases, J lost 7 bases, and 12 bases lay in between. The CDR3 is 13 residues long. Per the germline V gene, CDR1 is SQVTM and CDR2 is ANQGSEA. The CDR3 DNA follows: TGCAGCGTTGAGACCCAATTAGGCGGGGAGCTGTTTTTT. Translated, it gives CSVETQLGGELFF.

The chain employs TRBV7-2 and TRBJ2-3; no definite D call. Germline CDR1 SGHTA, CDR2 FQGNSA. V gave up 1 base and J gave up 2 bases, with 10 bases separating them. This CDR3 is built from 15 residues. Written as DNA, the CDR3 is TGTGCCAGCAGCTTAGGACTCCTGGTCACAGATACGCAGTATTTT. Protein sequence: CASSLGLLVTDTQYF.

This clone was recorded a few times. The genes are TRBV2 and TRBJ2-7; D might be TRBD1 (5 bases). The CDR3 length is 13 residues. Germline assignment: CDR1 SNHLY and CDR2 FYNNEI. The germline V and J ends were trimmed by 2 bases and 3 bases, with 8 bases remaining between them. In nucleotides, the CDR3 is TGTGCCAGCAGTGAACAGGGCAACTACGAGCAGTACTTC. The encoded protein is CASSEQGNYEQYF.

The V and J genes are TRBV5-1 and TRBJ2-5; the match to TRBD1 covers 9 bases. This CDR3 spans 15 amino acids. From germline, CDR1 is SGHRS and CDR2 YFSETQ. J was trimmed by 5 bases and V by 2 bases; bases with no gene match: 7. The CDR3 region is CASSLSGTGWETQYF. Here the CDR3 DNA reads TGCGCCAGCAGCTTATCCGGGACAGGGTGGGAGACCCAGTACTTC.

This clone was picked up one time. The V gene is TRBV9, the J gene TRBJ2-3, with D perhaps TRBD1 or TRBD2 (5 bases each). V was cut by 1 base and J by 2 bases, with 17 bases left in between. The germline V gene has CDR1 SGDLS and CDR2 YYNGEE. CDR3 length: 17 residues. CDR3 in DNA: TGTGCCAGCAGCGTATCCCCTAGCCGGGACCTCACAGATACGCAGTATTTT. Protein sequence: CASSVSPSRDLTDTQYF.

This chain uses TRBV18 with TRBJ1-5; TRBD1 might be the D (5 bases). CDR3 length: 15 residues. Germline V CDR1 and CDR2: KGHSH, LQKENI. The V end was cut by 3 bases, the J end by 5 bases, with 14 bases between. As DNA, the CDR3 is TGTGCCAGCTCACCCGACGGGGGTGGCGATCAGCCCCAGCATTTT. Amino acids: CASSPDGGGDQPQHF.

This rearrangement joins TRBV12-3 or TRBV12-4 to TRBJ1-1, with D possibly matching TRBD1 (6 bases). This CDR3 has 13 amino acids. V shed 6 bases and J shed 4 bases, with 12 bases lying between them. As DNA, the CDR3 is TGTGCCAGCAGGAAGGGGGAGGGCACTGAAGCTTTCTTT. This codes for CASRKGEGTEAFF.

CDR3 in DNA: TGTGCCAGTGCTCCGGGACAGGGCGCAACTAATGAAAAACTGTTTTTT. This encodes CASAPGQGATNEKLFF. The V and J genes are TRBV19 and TRBJ1-4; 9 bases match TRBD1. The CDR3 has 16 residues. The V gene end was trimmed by 8 bases and the J gene end by 0 bases; junction bases not matched to a gene: 7. Germline CDR1 reads LNHDA; CDR2 reads SQIVND (reference sequence).

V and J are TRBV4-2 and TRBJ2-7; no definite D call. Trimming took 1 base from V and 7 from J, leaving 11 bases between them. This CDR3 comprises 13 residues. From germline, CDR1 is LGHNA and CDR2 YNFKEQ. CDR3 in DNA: TGTGCCAGCAGCCAAGCGGAGTCTGAGGAGCAGTACTTC. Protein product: CASSQAESEEQYF.

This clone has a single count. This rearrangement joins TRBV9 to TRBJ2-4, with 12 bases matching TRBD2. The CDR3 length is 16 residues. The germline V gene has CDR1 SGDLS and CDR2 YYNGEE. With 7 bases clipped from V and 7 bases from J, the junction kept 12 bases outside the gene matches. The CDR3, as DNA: TGTGCCAGCGGCCCCCCGACTAGCGGGAGCCCGAACATTCAGTACTTC. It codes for CASGPPTSGSPNIQYF.

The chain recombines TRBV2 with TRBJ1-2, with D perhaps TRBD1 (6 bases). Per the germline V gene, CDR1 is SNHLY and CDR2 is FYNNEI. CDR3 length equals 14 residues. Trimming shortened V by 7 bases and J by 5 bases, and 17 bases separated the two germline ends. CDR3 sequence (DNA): TGTGCCAGCACTCCGGAGGGGGAGGGATATGGCTACACCTTC. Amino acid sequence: CASTPEGEGYGYTF.

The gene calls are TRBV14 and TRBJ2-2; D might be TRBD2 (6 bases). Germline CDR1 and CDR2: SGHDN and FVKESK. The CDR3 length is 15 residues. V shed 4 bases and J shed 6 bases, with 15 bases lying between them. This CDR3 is CASSPRFGGAGELFF. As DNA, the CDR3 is TGTGCCAGCAGCCCTAGATTTGGAGGGGCCGGGGAGCTGTTTTTT. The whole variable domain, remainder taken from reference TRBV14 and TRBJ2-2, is EAGVTQFPSHSVIEKGQTVTLRCDPISGHDNLYWYRRVMGKEIKFLLHFVKESKQDESGMPNNRFLAERTGGTYSTLKVQPAELEDSGVYFCASSPRFGGAGELFFGEGSRLTVL.

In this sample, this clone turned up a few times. The CDR3 region is CASSHGAANEQFF. In nucleotides, the CDR3 is TGTGCCAGCAGCCATGGAGCGGCCAATGAGCAGTTCTTC. This chain uses TRBV3-1 (or the pseudogene TRBV3-2) with TRBJ2-1; perhaps TRBD2 as D (5 bases). The CDR3 is 13 residues long. The germline gives CDR1 LGHDT, CDR2 YNNKEL (reference sequence). V was clipped by 3 bases and J by 6 bases, with 9 bases between them.

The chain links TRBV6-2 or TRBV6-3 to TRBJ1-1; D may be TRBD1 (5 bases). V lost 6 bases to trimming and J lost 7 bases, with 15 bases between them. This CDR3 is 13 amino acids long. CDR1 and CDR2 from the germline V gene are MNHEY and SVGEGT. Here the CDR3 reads CASSGGRRGEAFF. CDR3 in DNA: TGTGCCAGCAGCGGGGGACGGAGAGGTGAAGCTTTCTTT.

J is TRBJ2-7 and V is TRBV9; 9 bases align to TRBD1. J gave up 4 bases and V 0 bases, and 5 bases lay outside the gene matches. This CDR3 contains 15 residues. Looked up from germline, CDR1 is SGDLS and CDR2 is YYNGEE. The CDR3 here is CASSVDGTGYYEQYF. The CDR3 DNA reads TGTGCCAGCAGCGTAGATGGGACAGGGTATTACGAGCAGTACTTC.

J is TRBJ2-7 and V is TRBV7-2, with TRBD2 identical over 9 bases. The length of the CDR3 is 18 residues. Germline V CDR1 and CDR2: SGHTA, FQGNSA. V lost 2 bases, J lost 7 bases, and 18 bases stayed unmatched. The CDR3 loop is CASSLRLAGGRRAEEQYF. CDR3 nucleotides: TGTGCCAGCAGCTTACGTCTGGCGGGAGGGCGGCGAGCCGAGGAGCAGTACTTC.

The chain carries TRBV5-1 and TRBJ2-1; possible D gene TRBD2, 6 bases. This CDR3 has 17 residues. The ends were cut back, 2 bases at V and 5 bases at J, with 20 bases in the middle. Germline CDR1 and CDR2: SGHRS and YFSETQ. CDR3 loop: CASSFWTGGNTNNEQFF. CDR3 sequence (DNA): TGCGCCAGCAGCTTTTGGACTGGGGGGAACACCAACAATGAGCAGTTCTTC.

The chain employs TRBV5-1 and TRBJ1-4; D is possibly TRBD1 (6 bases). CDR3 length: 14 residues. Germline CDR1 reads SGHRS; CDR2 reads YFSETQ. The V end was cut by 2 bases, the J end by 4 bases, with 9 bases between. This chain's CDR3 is CASSFRTDNEKLFF. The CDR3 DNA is TGCGCCAGCAGCTTTAGGACAGATAATGAAAAACTGTTTTTT.

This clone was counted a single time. The CDR3 loop is CASSHKVAGVGADTQYF. In DNA form, the CDR3 reads TGTGCCAGCAGCCACAAGGTGGCGGGGGTCGGGGCAGATACGCAGTATTTT. The chain has TRBV7-8 and TRBJ2-3; 7 bases fit TRBD2. This CDR3 has 17 residues. CDR1 and CDR2 (germline): SGHVS, FQNEAQ. The V segment lost 5 bases and the J segment 4 bases; nucleotides outside the gene matches: 15.

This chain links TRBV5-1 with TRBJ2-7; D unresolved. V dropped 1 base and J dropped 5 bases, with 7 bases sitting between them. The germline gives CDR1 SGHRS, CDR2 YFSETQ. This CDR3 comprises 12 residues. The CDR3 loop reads CASSLSPHEQYF. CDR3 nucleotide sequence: TGCGCCAGCAGCTTGAGCCCGCACGAGCAGTACTTC.